What follows are 11 T cell receptor beta chains derived from one specimen sequenced in a study of OX40 agonist ivuxolimab in advanced cancers. Sequencing was performed with immunoSEQ multiplex PCR; in TCRdb, only in-frame clones are kept and a portion is missing. The sample comprises under 90,000 clones, 84% of which are singletons, and roughly 2% rests with the top ten. Sequencing used CD4+ or CD8+ T cells sorted from blood, obtained in a trial of the OX40 agonist ivuxolimab. These receptors originate from an adult with an advanced solid tumor such as melanoma, head and neck, liver or kidney cancer.

The sample holds one count of this clone. V gene TRBV7-9 combines with J gene TRBJ2-4, with 7 bases aligning to TRBD1. V lost 1 base and J lost 6; bases outside the gene matches: 3. The CDR3 runs to 14 residues. Germline values: CDR1 SEHNR, CDR2 FQNEAQ (reference sequence). The DNA for the CDR3 is TGTGCCAGCAGCTTAGGGGACAGTTTAAACATTCAGTACTTC. Its protein is CASSLGDSLNIQYF.

The CDR3 region is CASSPYNWTGKVRITEAFF. For the CDR3, the DNA is TGTGCCAGCAGCCCCTACAACTGGACAGGGAAGGTTCGGATCACTGAAGCTTTCTTT. The chain couples TRBV7-3 to TRBJ1-1; 8 positions match TRBD1. Trimming cost V 5 bases and J 4 bases; bases outside gene matches: 21. Germline CDR1 SGHTA, CDR2 FQGTGA. The CDR3 loop spans 19 amino acids.

The V call is TRBV5-6, the J call TRBJ2-3; D is perhaps TRBD2 (5 bases). This CDR3 is built from 13 residues. The germline V gene has CDR1 SGHDT and CDR2 YYEEEE. V dropped 4 bases and J dropped 11 bases, with 17 bases sitting between them. Here the CDR3 DNA reads TGTGCCAGCAGCCCTGGGAGAGTGGCAGTGCAGTATTTT. Amino acid sequence: CASSPGRVAVQYF.

This clone came up once. The gene calls are TRBV27 and TRBJ2-7; possibly TRBD2 for D (6 bases). Per germline, CDR1 MNHEY and CDR2 SMNVEV (reference sequence). V lost 5 bases to trimming and J lost 3 bases, with 17 bases between them. The CDR3 spans 15 residues. The DNA of the CDR3 is TGTGCCAGCAGTCTGGTAGGTTCGGGGGTCTACGAGCAGTACTTC. Translating gives CASSLVGSGVYEQYF.

This clone was found once. The CDR3: CSVLLNTEAFF. The CDR3 DNA reads TGCAGCGTTTTATTAAACACTGAAGCTTTCTTT. The rearrangement uses TRBV29-1 and TRBJ1-1; D is unclear. V was trimmed by 5 bases and J by 2 bases, leaving 6 bases between them. The CDR3 is made up of 11 amino acids. The germline V gene has CDR1 SQVTM and CDR2 ANQGSEA.

The chain carries TRBV2 and TRBJ2-6, with D unclear. CDR3 size: 14 residues. The V and J ends lost 6 bases and 2 bases respectively, with 8 bases between them. Germline CDR1 and CDR2: SNHLY and FYNNEI. The CDR3 sequence is CASSEMTGANVLTF. DNA of the CDR3: TGTGCCAGCAGCGAGATGACTGGGGCCAACGTCCTGACTTTC.

CDR3 region: CASSLGGLSYEQYF. The CDR3 region has the DNA TGTGCCAGCAGCTTAGGGGGACTATCCTACGAGCAGTACTTC. The V call is TRBV7-3, the J call TRBJ2-7; 7 bases fit TRBD2. V trimming: 2 bases; J trimming: 1 base; junction bases outside the gene matches: 2. There are 14 residues in the CDR3. The germline gives CDR1 SGHTA, CDR2 FQGTGA.

In this sample, this clone turned up once. The rearrangement uses TRBV5-1 and TRBJ2-5, with D maybe TRBD1 (5 bases). Germline lookup yields CDR1 SGHRS and CDR2 YFSETQ. This CDR3 is built from 14 residues. The V gene lost 1 base and the J gene lost 4 bases, with 11 bases spanning the gap. CDR3: CASSLQGSRETQYF. CDR3 DNA: TGCGCCAGCAGCTTGCAGGGTTCGAGAGAGACCCAGTACTTC.

This chain connects TRBV6-5 to TRBJ1-1; 10 bases agree with TRBD1. Germline CDR1 reads MNHEY; CDR2 reads SVGAGI. Losses at the gene ends were 7 bases for V and 5 bases for J; bases not matched to a gene: 4. The CDR3 spans 13 residues. The CDR3 loop reads CASKDRGGTEAFF. The DNA for the CDR3 is TGTGCCAGCAAGGACAGGGGGGGAACTGAAGCTTTCTTT.

Judged by abundance, this clone is medium-sized. CDR3 loop: CASSSRLGANVLTF. The DNA of the CDR3 is TGTGCCAGCAGTTCTCGCCTCGGGGCCAACGTCCTGACTTTC. The genes are TRBV7-3 and TRBJ2-6; no definite D call. The CDR3 has 14 residues. Per the germline V gene, CDR1 is SGHTA and CDR2 is FQGTGA. Trimming pared 6 bases from V and 4 bases from J, leaving 10 bases between. Complete variable domain (other parts from reference TRBV7-3 and TRBJ2-6): GAGVSQTPSNKVTEKGKYVELRCDPISGHTALYWYRQSLGQGPEFLIYFQGTGAADDSGLPNDRFFAVRPEGSVSTLKIQRTERGDSAVYLCASSSRLGANVLTFGAGSRLTVL.

The chain recombines TRBV6-1 with TRBJ1-5; 10 nucleotides agree with TRBD1. Unmatched junction bases numbered 5, after V lost 5 bases and J lost 4 bases. Germline V CDR1 and CDR2: MNHNS, SASEGT. The CDR3 is 15 amino acids. CDR3 sequence reads: CASSKDRGMNQPQHF. CDR3 nucleotide sequence: TGTGCCAGCAGTAAGGACAGGGGGATGAATCAGCCCCAGCATTTT.